This T cell receptor beta chain comes out of a study of shared clonotypes between healthy human individuals. Study findings and constraints: Relative to their counterparts shared across all four donors, non-shared clonotypes exhibited diminished generation probabilities.

Naive CD8 cells, CD45RO-negative and positively selected for CCR7, excluded terminally differentiated effector memory CD45RA+ cells. All participating donors were Caucasian adults from Nashville, Tennessee. CDR3 size: 15 residues. Germline V gene data show CDR1 as LNHDA and CDR2 as SQIVND (reference sequence). Between the trimmed V and J ends, which lost 5 bases and 0 bases, there was a span of 11 bases. Deep-level running was used for the assay. The table came from immunoSEQ multiplex PCR; TCRdb's copy has only in-frame clones and leaves some out. The sample holds around 1.9 million clones, under 95% seen once. In the case of this clone: Its antigen is unidentified.

The clonotype comes from a man between 18 and 29 years old in good health. Some clones in this sample may be carry-over from other donors' samples. This chain links TRBV19 with TRBJ2-1; D not resolved. The sample taken for sequencing was naive CD8+ T cells from PBMCs. CDR3 bases: TGTGCCAGTAGTCTCGGCGGCGGCTCCTACAATGAGCAGTTCTTC. As protein: CASSLGGGSYNEQFF.